This T cell receptor beta chain was observed in a study of T cell repertoires in cytomegalovirus infection. The overall study: Evidence of both CMV infection and a matching HLA type came from public TCR beta signatures.

As to this clonotype: Its antigen is not known.

TCRdb processed the reads anew with MiXCR; each CDR3 protein has one entry. The table lists under 200,000 distinct CDR3 sequences, about a tenth of them singletons. Overall study findings and caveats: Cumulative frequency (of public TCR beta family members) identified carriers of CMV plus the relevant HLA. HLA-C-restricted CMV clonotypes gave the most frequent clonotype in two of eight donors.

Per germline, CDR1 MDHEN and CDR2 SYDVKM. V was trimmed by 5 bases and J by 0 bases, leaving 5 bases between them. This CDR3 region has 13 residues. This receptor was obtained from a human donor in good health (CMV status not recorded). Some clones in this sample may be carry-over from other donors' samples. This chain connects TRBV28 to TRBJ1-3; D is unresolved. Sequenced material: PBMCs. The CDR3 DNA is TGTGCCAGCAGTGGGTACTCTGGAAACACCATATATTTT. This codes for CASSGYSGNTIYF. The whole variable domain, remainder taken from reference TRBV28 and TRBJ1-3, is DVKVTQSSRYLVKRTGEKVFLECVQDMDHENMFWYRQDPGLGLRLIYFSYDVKMKEKGDIPEGYSVSREKKERFSLILESASTNQTSMYLCASSGYSGNTIYFGEGSWLTVV.